These 23 T cell receptor beta chains came from one sample sequenced in a study of tumor-infiltrating lymphocytes in primary liver carcinoma. TCR beta cDNA came from about 0.55 ug total RNA, primed with a constant-region primer. Each TCR beta library was derived from three nested multiplex PCR rounds that employed slightly modified ARM-PCR. A C-beta reverse primer and TRBV1-TRBV30 forward primers served in each of the first two PCR rounds, at 9 to 11 cycles apiece. One entry per CDR3 protein results from TCRdb running MiXCR on the multiplex PCR reads. The sample has about 50,000 distinct CDR3 sequences, around 77% seen once; the top ten hold approximately 25%. Unsorted bulk tissue, roughly 19-34 mg of it, served as the source for co-extraction of RNA and DNA. The sample was liver tumor tissue from sampling region 5. Subset of the sample: tumor region T5, tumor centre. These receptors all come from a man aged 35 to 55 with primary liver carcinoma and hepatitis B virus infection.

Worth noting for this clonotype: Likely a read error: the CDR3 ends without its conserved phenylalanine or tryptophan. This sequence joins TRBV29-1 and TRBJ2-1, with 9 positions matching TRBD1. This CDR3 spans 14 amino acids. Germline V lookup: CDR1 SQVTM, CDR2 ANQGSEA. The CDR3 coding sequence is TGCAGCGTCACCCGGGACAGGGCGTACAACGAGCAGTTCTCC. This encodes CSVTRDRAYNEQFS.

With respect to this clonotype: This is likely a read error, given that the CDR3 carries no conserved phenylalanine or tryptophan at its end. The CDR3: CSVVPLSRLAKNIQYL. CDR3 nucleotide sequence: TGCAGCGTTGTTCCCCTAAGCCGGCTAGCCAAAAACATTCAGTACCTC. The J gene is TRBJ2-4, the V gene TRBV29-1; D is uncertain. The V end was cut by 4 bases, the J end by 0 bases, with 16 bases between. Germline lookup yields CDR1 SQVTM and CDR2 ANQGSEA. The CDR3 consists of 16 residues.

This clonotype was seen a few times. The CDR3, as DNA: TGTGCCACCAGCGGCTCCGGGACTAGCAATGAGCAGTTCTTC. The encoded protein is CATSGSGTSNEQFF. The chain uses TRBV15 and TRBJ2-1; the match to TRBD2 covers 8 bases. Germline values: CDR1 LNHNV, CDR2 YYDKDF (reference sequence). V dropped 5 bases and J dropped 6; count of bases not matched to a gene: 6. CDR3 size: 14 residues.

To note about this clonotype: A read error may be the cause here, since a much bigger clone is one base away. The rearrangement uses TRBV19 and TRBJ1-1; D is uncertain. The length of the CDR3 is 15 residues. From germline, CDR1 is LNHDA and CDR2 SQIVND (reference sequence). The CDR3 bases are TGTGCCAGTAGTTCATTGGGAAGCCGGAACATTGAAGCTTTCTTT. Translation gives CASSSLGSRNIEAFF.

A word on this clonotype: One end of the junction does not line up with germline, which may come from a read error. The chain joins TRBV11-1 to TRBJ2-5; 7 positions agree with TRBD2. Germline CDR1 reads SGHAT; CDR2 reads FQDESV (reference sequence). The CDR3 is 15 residues long. The CDR3 loop is CASTLTGLSGETQYF. The DNA of the CDR3 is TGTGCCAGCACTCTCACGGGACTATCGGGAGAGACTCAGTACTTC.

A remark on this clonotype: The junction does not match germline at one end; this may be a read error. The chain combines TRBV6-6 with TRBJ1-2, with a weak D call TRBD1 (6 bases). The length of the CDR3 is 15 residues. Germline V gives CDR1 MNHNY, CDR2 SVGAGI (reference sequence). The CDR3 region has the DNA TGTGGCAGCAGTCCGGGGGCAGCCATTCTCGATGGCTACACCTTC. This codes for CGSSPGAAILDGYTF.

About this clonotype itself: The junction differs from germline at one of its ends, possibly a read error. The chain recombines TRBV12-3 or TRBV12-4 with TRBJ2-1, with 8 bases that match TRBD2. CDR3 length: 19 amino acids. The CDR3: CASSLEASGSLPSYNGQFF. The CDR3 DNA reads as TGTGCCAGTAGTCTAGAAGCTAGCGGGTCGCTGCCCTCCTACAATGGGCAGTTCTTC.

Remarks on this clonotype: As the CDR3 is not closed by the conserved phenylalanine or tryptophan, this likely results from a read error. The rearrangement links TRBV29-1 to TRBJ2-5; TRBD1 matches 7 bases. CDR1 is SQVTM and CDR2 is ANQGSEA in the germline V gene. V lost 1 base, J lost 4 bases, and 9 bases stayed unmatched. The CDR3 consists of 15 residues. This chain's CDR3 is CSVEADRWRAETQYL. The CDR3 nucleotides read TGCAGCGTTGAAGCGGACAGGTGGCGGGCAGAGACCCAGTACTTA.

This clonotype was detected a few times. With a much larger clone just one base away, this may be a read error. In nucleotides, the CDR3 is TGCGCCAGCAGCTTGGCTTTTTTAGGGGACGCTGAGGAGTTCTTC. The encoded protein is CASSLAFLGDAEEFF. The chain recombines TRBV5-1 with TRBJ2-1; tentatively, D is TRBD1 or TRBD2 (5 bases each). Germline V gene sequence: CDR1 SGHRS, CDR2 YFSETQ. The CDR3 extends over 15 amino acids. Based on the CDR3 plus reference TRBV5-1 and TRBJ2-1, the full variable domain is KAGVTQTPRYLIKTRGQQVTLSCSPISGHRSVSWYQQTPGQGLQFLFEYFSETQRNKGNFPGRFSGRQFSNSRSEMNVSTLELGDSALYLCASSLAFLGDAEEFFGPGTRLTVL.

This clonotype appeared a single time. A read error is likely, as this CDR3 ends without the conserved phenylalanine or tryptophan. The V gene is TRBV30, the J gene TRBJ2-1, with 13 nucleotides matching TRBD2. CDR1 and CDR2 (germline): GTSNPN, SVGIG (reference sequence). The V gene end was trimmed by 1 base and the J gene end by 13 bases; junction bases not matched to a gene: 13. The CDR3 sequence is 16 residues long. The CDR3 DNA follows: TGTGCCTGGAGTGCCGGACTAGCGGGAGTGGGAGGGGAACAGTTCCTC. It translates to CAWSAGLAGVGGEQFL.

The chain joins TRBV29-1 to TRBJ2-7; 8 bases agree with TRBD1. CDR3 length equals 16 residues. Germline lookup yields CDR1 SQVTM and CDR2 ANQGSEA. The trim removed 7 bases at V and 9 bases at J, leaving 23 bases unmatched. This CDR3 reads CSAMTSGTGTPYAQYF. CDR3 DNA sequence: TGCAGCGCCATGACATCTGGGACAGGCACTCCCTATGCGCAGTACTTC.

Turning to this clonotype: This likely comes from a read error, as the CDR3 has no conserved phenylalanine or tryptophan at its end. The chain couples TRBV28 to TRBJ2-1, with a possible D match to TRBD1 (5 bases). In germline, CDR1 is MDHEN, CDR2 SYDVKM. The V end was cut by 2 bases, the J end by 7 bases, with 15 bases between. The CDR3 covers 15 residues. CDR3 sequence: CASSLVGASGNEQFL. Written as DNA, the CDR3 is TGTGCCAGCAGTTTAGTTGGGGCGTCTGGGAATGAGCAGTTCTTA.

This rearrangement joins TRBV18 to TRBJ2-3; 7 positions match TRBD2. Looked up from germline, CDR1 is KGHSH and CDR2 is LQKENI. J lost 3 bases, V lost 6 bases, and 9 bases had no gene match. The CDR3 spans 15 residues. The CDR3 DNA sequence: TGTGCCAGCTCGTCGACTAGCTCGAGTACAGATACGCAGTATTTT. Its translation is CASSSTSSSTDTQYF.

The chain joins TRBV15 to TRBJ2-3; no clear D. V was clipped by 3 bases and J by 0 bases, with 10 bases between them. Germline-derived CDR1 and CDR2 are LNHNV and YYDKDF (reference sequence). The CDR3 length is 15 residues. The CDR3 sequence: CATSSSPLSTDTQYF. The CDR3 nucleotides read TGTGCCACCAGCAGTAGCCCGCTTAGCACAGATACGCAGTATTTT.

As regards this clonotype: The CDR3 ends on some other residue instead of the conserved phenylalanine or tryptophan, so this is likely a read error. The chain is built from TRBV7-9 and TRBJ1-2; 11 nucleotides line up with TRBD1. CDR3 size: 14 residues. Germline-derived CDR1 and CDR2 are SEHNR and FQNEAQ (reference sequence). CDR3 amino acids: CTSRWDRGFHDYTL. DNA for the CDR3: TGTACCAGCAGATGGGACAGGGGGTTTCATGACTACACCCTC.

This clonotype was observed at least ten times. The rearrangement uses TRBV7-9 and TRBJ2-7, with 10 bases identical to TRBD2. With V trimmed by 3 bases and J by 6 bases, 23 bases remained unmatched. Germline V CDR1 and CDR2: SEHNR, FQNEAQ (reference sequence). The CDR3 has 20 residues. CDR3 amino acids: CASSFLKLAGKKIVSGEQYF. For the CDR3, the DNA is TGTGCCAGCAGCTTTCTTAAACTAGCGGGGAAGAAAATTGTCAGTGGCGAGCAGTACTTC.

On this clonotype itself: Mismatch with germline at one junction end may stem from a read error. The chain is built from TRBV14 and TRBJ2-3, with D unclear. From germline, CDR1 is SGHDN and CDR2 FVKESK. The CDR3 covers 14 residues. The CDR3 reads CPSSPQDAEDTQYF. CDR3 nucleotide sequence: TGTCCCAGCAGCCCCCAGGACGCCGAAGATACGCAGTATTTT.

This clonotype has just a few counts. The V gene is TRBV11-3, the J gene TRBJ2-4, with TRBD2 matching over 13 bases. After removal of 11 bases from V and 2 bases from J, the junction contained 12 bases not matched to a gene. Germline assignment: CDR1 SGHNT and CDR2 YENEEA. The CDR3 contains 17 residues. The CDR3 DNA follows: TGTGCCGATGGCTTTCCCGGGACTAGCGGGACCAAAAACATTCAGTACTTC. As protein: CADGFPGTSGTKNIQYF.

This clonotype was seen a few times. Possible read error: a much larger clone is one base away. The chain joins TRBV28 to TRBJ2-5; TRBD1 aligns across 8 bases. Looked up from germline, CDR1 is MDHEN and CDR2 is SYDVKM. The trim removed 3 bases at V and 4 bases at J, leaving 10 bases unmatched. The CDR3 is 16 amino acids. The CDR3, as DNA: TGTGCCAGCAGTTTTGCAGAGACAGGGGTAGGAGAGACCCAGTACTTC. Residues: CASSFAETGVGETQYF.

About this clonotype: One junction end disagrees with the germline gene, perhaps due to a read error. V is TRBV30 and J is TRBJ2-2, with D possibly TRBD2 on 6 matching bases. The CDR3 spans 14 residues. Germline V gene lookup returns CDR1 GTSNPN and CDR2 SVGIG (reference sequence). CDR3 in amino acids: CAWRGQEGIGELFF. The DNA of the CDR3 is TGTGCTTGGAGAGGTCAGGAGGGCATCGGGGAGCTGTTTTTT.

The sample holds one count of this clonotype. Because it lacks the conserved phenylalanine or tryptophan at the end, this CDR3 is likely a read error. The chain links TRBV11-2 to TRBJ1-3; 10 bases map to TRBD1. The germline gives CDR1 SGHAT, CDR2 FQNNGV. The CDR3 is made up of 14 amino acids. In DNA form, the CDR3 reads TGTACCAGCAGCTTAAGGGACAGGGGAGACACCATATATTCT. Its protein is CTSSLRDRGDTIYS.

The chain uses TRBV5-1 and TRBJ2-2; 7 positions agree with TRBD1. The CDR3 runs to 15 residues. Germline CDR1 SGHRS, CDR2 YFSETQ. Unmatched junction bases numbered 13, after V lost 6 bases and J lost 8 bases. CDR3 amino acids: CASMPDRATGGELFF. The CDR3 nucleotides are TGCGCCAGCATGCCCGACAGGGCAACGGGTGGGGAGCTGTTTTTT.

This clonotype was picked up one time. No conserved phenylalanine or tryptophan ends this CDR3, so it is likely a read error. The V gene is TRBV6-6, the J gene TRBJ1-5; D not resolved. Germline assignment: CDR1 MNHNY and CDR2 SVGAGI (reference sequence). The CDR3 loop spans 13 amino acids. CDR3 protein: CASYGPPSQSQHS. The CDR3 DNA reads TGTGCCAGCTATGGTCCCCCAAGTCAGTCCCAGCATTCT.